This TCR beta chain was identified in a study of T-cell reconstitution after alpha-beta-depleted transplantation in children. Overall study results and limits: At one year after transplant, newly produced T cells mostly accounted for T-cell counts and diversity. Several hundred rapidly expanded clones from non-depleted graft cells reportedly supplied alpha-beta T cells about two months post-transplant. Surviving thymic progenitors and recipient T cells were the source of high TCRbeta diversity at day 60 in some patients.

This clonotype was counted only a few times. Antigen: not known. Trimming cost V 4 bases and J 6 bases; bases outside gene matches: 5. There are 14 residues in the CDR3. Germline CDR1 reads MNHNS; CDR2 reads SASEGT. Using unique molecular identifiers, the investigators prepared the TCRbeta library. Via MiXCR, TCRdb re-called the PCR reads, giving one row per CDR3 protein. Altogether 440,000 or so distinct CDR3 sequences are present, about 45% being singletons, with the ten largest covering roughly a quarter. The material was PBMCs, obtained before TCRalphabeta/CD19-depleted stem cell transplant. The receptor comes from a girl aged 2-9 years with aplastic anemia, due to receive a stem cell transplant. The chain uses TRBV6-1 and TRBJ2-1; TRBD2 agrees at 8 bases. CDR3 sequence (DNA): TGTGCCAGCAGTGTTAGCGGGAATCCCAATGAGCAGTTCTTC. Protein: CASSVSGNPNEQFF.